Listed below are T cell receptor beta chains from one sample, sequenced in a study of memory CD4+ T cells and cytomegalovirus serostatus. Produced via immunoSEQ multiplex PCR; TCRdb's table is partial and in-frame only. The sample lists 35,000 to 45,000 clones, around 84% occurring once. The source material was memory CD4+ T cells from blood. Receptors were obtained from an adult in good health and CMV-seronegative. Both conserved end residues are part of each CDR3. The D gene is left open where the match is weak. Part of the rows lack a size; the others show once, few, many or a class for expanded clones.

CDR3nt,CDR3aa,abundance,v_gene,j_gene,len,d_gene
TGTGCCAGCAGCTCCGGGACAGGGTGGGTCGATGGCTACACCTTC,CASSSGTGWVDGYTF,once,TRBV11-3,TRBJ1-2,15,TRBD1
TGCAGCGCCGGGACAGGGGGCGGCCAAGAGACCCAGTACTTC,CSAGTGGGQETQYF,once,TRBV29-1,TRBJ2-5,14,TRBD1
TGCGCCAGCAGCCAAGTTAATATGGGGTTCGGAGAGACCCAGTACTTC,CASSQVNMGFGETQYF,.,TRBV4-1,TRBJ2-5,16,.
TGTGCCAGCAGTGTGACAGGGCCCTCGGACACCGGGGAGCTGTTTTTT,CASSVTGPSDTGELFF,.,TRBV2,TRBJ2-2,16,TRBD1
TGTGCCAGTAGTTCGACAGCTGCAAGCAATCAGCCCCAGCATTTT,CASSSTAASNQPQHF,.,TRBV19,TRBJ1-5,15,.
TGTGCCAGCGGGTTGGACAGAACCTTATATGGCTACACCTTC,CASGLDRTLYGYTF,.,TRBV6-1,TRBJ1-2,14,.
TGTGCCAGCACGCAGGGGGAGAACACTGAAGCTTTCTTT,CASTQGENTEAFF,once,TRBV2,TRBJ1-1,13,TRBD1
TGTGCCAGCAGTTTTCAGCCGACAGGGCGGACTAATGAAAAACTGTTTTTT,CASSFQPTGRTNEKLFF,medium-sized,TRBV28,TRBJ1-4,17,TRBD1
TGTGCCAGCAGCTTCCAGGGGTCGACTAATGAAAAACTGTTTTTT,CASSFQGSTNEKLFF,.,TRBV11-2,TRBJ1-4,15,.
TGTGCCAGTAGTATAGTAGGTCAGCCCCAGCATTTT,CASSIVGQPQHF,.,TRBV19,TRBJ1-5,12,.
TGTGCCAGCAGTGAACTTCATAGCACAGATACGCAGTATTTT,CASSELHSTDTQYF,.,TRBV6-1,TRBJ2-3,14,.
TGTGCCAGCAGTTATGCCGGGGGTCAGCCCCAGCATTTT,CASSYAGGQPQHF,.,TRBV2,TRBJ1-5,13,.
TGTGCCAGCAGCTTGCCGGGGTCAGGGAACTCACCCCTCCACTTT,CASSLPGSGNSPLHF,.,TRBV5-4,TRBJ1-6,15,.
TGCGCCAGCAACGCGGACAGACCGGGCGCTGAAGCTTTCTTT,CASNADRPGAEAFF,few,TRBV5-1,TRBJ1-1,14,.
TGTGCCTGGAGGCCCGGGACAGGGGTCCCAGCTTTCTTT,CAWRPGTGVPAFF,.,TRBV30,TRBJ1-1,13,TRBD1
TGTGCCAGCAGCTTAGTGTCCCGACTAGCGGGGGTATACAATGAGCAGTTCTTC,CASSLVSRLAGVYNEQFF,.,TRBV11-2,TRBJ2-1,18,TRBD2
TGTGCCAGCTCACCAGGGCAGGGTGGTGGCTACACCTTC,CASSPGQGGGYTF,.,TRBV18,TRBJ1-2,13,.
TGTGCCAGTAGTATACCCGACCTTGGAGCTTTCTTT,CASSIPDLGAFF,.,TRBV19,TRBJ1-1,12,.
TGTGCCAGCAGCCGGACTTTCACAGATACGCAGTATTTT,CASSRTFTDTQYF,once,TRBV9,TRBJ2-3,13,.
TGTGCCAGCAGCTTAGGATATGGCTACACCTTC,CASSLGYGYTF,.,TRBV5-6,TRBJ1-2,11,.
TGCGCCAGCAGCTTGGAACAGTCCACAGATACGAAGTATTTT,CASSLEQSTDTKYF,.,TRBV5-1,TRBJ2-3,14,.
TGCGCCAGCAGTCCTAGGGGGGGTGACACTGAAGCTTTCTTT,CASSPRGGDTEAFF,.,TRBV5-1,TRBJ1-1,14,.
TGTGCCAGTAGTTGGGCAGGGGCCAGCGGGGGAGCCCAGCATTTT,CASSWAGASGGAQHF,.,TRBV19,TRBJ1-5,15,.
TGCGCCAGCAGCTTGGCTACTAGCGCTACTTCAGATACGCAGTATTTT,CASSLATSATSDTQYF,.,TRBV5-1,TRBJ2-3,16,TRBD2
TGCGCCAGCAGCTTGGCCCGGGAGTTTTTGGAGACCCAGTACTTC,CASSLAREFLETQYF,.,TRBV5-1,TRBJ2-5,15,.
TGTGCCAGCAGCTTAGCGAACGAGGTAGTCGAGCAGTACTTC,CASSLANEVVEQYF,.,TRBV11-1,TRBJ2-7,14,.
TGCGCCAGCAGCCGCGGACAGGGGGCCCTTGGGGCCAACGTCCTGACTTTC,CASSRGQGALGANVLTF,.,TRBV4-1,TRBJ2-6,17,TRBD1
TGTGCCTGGGGTACAGGGGCCTCTGGGGCCAACGTCCTGACTTTC,CAWGTGASGANVLTF,.,TRBV30,TRBJ2-6,15,TRBD1
TGTGCCAGTAGTTCTACAGGGGACACTGAAGCTTTCTTT,CASSSTGDTEAFF,.,TRBV19,TRBJ1-1,13,TRBD1
TGTGCCAGCAGCCTGGACGGGGGGAGAGAGACCCAGTACTTC,CASSLDGGRETQYF,once,TRBV5-4,TRBJ2-5,14,TRBD2